One and the same sample provided the 24 T cell receptor beta chains below, sequenced in a study of blood T cell repertoires in COVID-19. Only in-frame clones appear in the TCRdb table, and some are missing; sequencing was by immunoSEQ multiplex PCR. The sample has 120,000 to 150,000 clones, more than 75% seen once. Material for sequencing was peripheral blood. All receptors come from an elderly man with acute or convalescent COVID-19.

The chain uses TRBV13 and TRBJ1-4, with TRBD1 matching 8 bases. Trimming cost V 4 bases and J 7 bases; bases outside gene matches: 17. CDR1 and CDR2 (germline): PRHDT, FYEKMQ (reference sequence). The CDR3 runs to 18 residues. For the CDR3, the DNA is TGTGCCAGCAGCTCCTCACTTGACAGGGGCCTTTTGAGTGAAAAACTGTTTTTT. Residues: CASSSSLDRGLLSEKLFF.

The genes are TRBV2 and TRBJ2-3; 7 nucleotides align to TRBD2. The CDR3 spans 15 residues. Germline V CDR1 and CDR2: SNHLY, FYNNEI. The V and J ends lost 8 bases and 2 bases, in that order; junction bases with no gene match: 10. This chain's CDR3 is CASSALAENTDTQYF. In DNA, the CDR3 is TGTGCCAGCTCAGCGCTAGCGGAGAACACAGATACGCAGTATTTT. Variable domain in full (rest from reference TRBV2 and TRBJ2-3): EPEVTQTPSHQVTQMGQEVILRCVPISNHLYFYWYRQILGQKVEFLVSFYNNEISEKSEIFDDQFSVERPDGSNFTLKIRSTKLEDSAMYFCASSALAENTDTQYFGPGTRLTVL.

This clone was seen more than once but under ten times. This CDR3 is CASSPAPGTGGLGYTF. CDR3 nucleotide sequence: TGTGCCAGCAGTCCGGCTCCCGGGACAGGAGGACTTGGCTACACCTTC. The chain joins TRBV25-1 to TRBJ1-2, with TRBD1 identical over 8 bases. The V gene end was trimmed by 5 bases and the J gene end by 7 bases; junction bases not matched to a gene: 15. The CDR3 loop spans 16 amino acids. Germline V CDR1 and CDR2: MGHDK, SYGVNS.

V gene TRBV28 combines with J gene TRBJ2-3; TRBD2 aligns across 15 bases. There are 16 residues in the CDR3. With V trimmed by 6 bases and J by 4 bases, 5 bases remained unmatched. CDR1 MDHEN and CDR2 SYDVKM come from the germline V gene. The CDR3 is CASRPGLAGGPDTQYF. CDR3 nucleotides: TGTGCCAGCAGGCCTGGACTAGCGGGAGGGCCAGATACGCAGTATTTT.

This rearrangement joins TRBV7-8 to TRBJ1-2, with D uncertain. CDR1 SGHVS and CDR2 FQNEAQ come from the germline V gene. V dropped 4 bases and J dropped 8 bases, with 23 bases sitting between them. The CDR3 has 16 amino acids. The CDR3 DNA is TGTGCCAGCAGCTCCTTTGGGAGAATGAACAAAGGGGGCTACACCTTC. Translation: CASSSFGRMNKGGYTF.

The chain couples TRBV30 to TRBJ2-5; 10 nucleotides align to TRBD1. This CDR3 is built from 15 residues. With V trimmed by 4 bases and J by 4 bases, 9 bases remained unmatched. CDR1 and CDR2 (germline): GTSNPN, SVGIG (reference sequence). CDR3 protein: CAWTAPDRGRETQYF. The CDR3 region has the DNA TGTGCCTGGACAGCCCCCGACAGGGGGCGAGAGACCCAGTACTTC.

The CDR3 loop is CASKAGDLMNTEAFF. DNA for the CDR3: TGTGCCAGCAAAGCGGGAGACCTGATGAACACTGAAGCTTTCTTT. The chain recombines TRBV11-2 with TRBJ1-1; D is unclear. The V and J ends lost 7 bases and 0 bases respectively, with 15 bases between them. The CDR3 is 15 amino acids. Germline V gene sequence: CDR1 SGHAT, CDR2 FQNNGV.

The chain carries TRBV6-5 and TRBJ1-1, with D tentatively TRBD1 (5 bases). This CDR3 has 15 amino acids. CDR1 is MNHEY, CDR2 SVGAGI, per germline. The V end lost 0 bases, the J end lost 1 base, and 9 bases lay between the germline ends. CDR3 loop: CASSYSSTGNTEAFF. Written as DNA, the CDR3 is TGTGCCAGCAGTTACTCGAGTACAGGGAACACTGAAGCTTTCTTT.

The chain couples TRBV10-3 to TRBJ2-1, with a tentative D call TRBD1 (6 bases). Germline V gene data show CDR1 as ENHRY and CDR2 as SYGVKD. Trimming took 9 bases from V and 5 from J, leaving 14 bases between them. The CDR3 runs 13 residues. CDR3 nucleotide sequence: TGTGCCATTAGCCGGGACACCGACAATGAGCAGTTCTTC. The encoded protein is CAISRDTDNEQFF.

This clone appeared a single time. V is TRBV5-1 and J is TRBJ1-1; D perhaps matches TRBD1 (6 bases). Trimming removed 4 bases from V and 4 bases from J, with 14 bases in between. The CDR3 is 14 residues long. Germline V gives CDR1 SGHRS, CDR2 YFSETQ. CDR3 region: CASSNWGRSTEAFF. The CDR3 DNA sequence: TGCGCCAGCAGCAATTGGGGGCGCTCCACTGAAGCTTTCTTT.

The J gene is TRBJ1-3, the V gene TRBV7-9; D unresolved. This CDR3 has 16 residues. Germline V CDR1 and CDR2: SEHNR, FQNEAQ (reference sequence). Trimming shortened V by 4 bases and J by 1 base, and 14 bases separated the two germline ends. The CDR3 bases are TGTGCCAGCAGCTCCCGGACTTTCCCTTCTGGAAACACCATATATTTT. As protein: CASSSRTFPSGNTIYF.

The chain carries TRBV19 and TRBJ1-5, with 8 bases lining up with TRBD1. Germline CDR1 reads LNHDA; CDR2 reads SQIVND (reference sequence). The CDR3 consists of 16 residues. J was trimmed by 7 bases and V by 5 bases; bases with no gene match: 13. The CDR3 DNA reads TGTGCCAGTAGTTCTCCGGGACAGGCGACAATCCAGCCCCAGCATTTT. This encodes CASSSPGQATIQPQHF.

V usage is TRBV18 and J usage is TRBJ1-3; D is unresolved. Germline V gene lookup returns CDR1 KGHSH and CDR2 LQKENI. This CDR3 spans 15 amino acids. Trimming stripped 3 bases from V and 2 bases from J, with 11 bases between. The CDR3 here is CASSPQDLPGNTIYF. The CDR3 DNA sequence: TGTGCCAGCTCACCGCAGGACTTACCTGGAAACACCATATATTTT.

The chain has TRBV6-5 and TRBJ2-2, with 10 bases lining up with TRBD1. With 2 bases clipped from V and 8 bases from J, the junction kept 8 bases outside the gene matches. CDR1 and CDR2 from the germline V gene are MNHEY and SVGAGI. There are 16 residues in the CDR3. DNA for the CDR3: TGTGCCAGCAGTTACATTCGGACAGGGGGGTCGGGGGAGCTGTTTTTT. This encodes CASSYIRTGGSGELFF.

The V call is TRBV4-2, the J call TRBJ2-3; D is ambiguous. With 0 bases removed from V and 5 bases from J, the gap between germline ends came to 9 bases. This CDR3 region has 14 residues. Germline V gene data show CDR1 as LGHNA and CDR2 as YNFKEQ. The CDR3 coding sequence is TGTGCCAGCAGCCAAGAAAGACTGCAAGATACGCAGTATTTT. It translates to CASSQERLQDTQYF.

The chain has TRBV6-5 and TRBJ1-1; TRBD1 matches at 8 bases. The CDR3 contains 14 residues. Trimming took 6 bases from V and 6 from J; bases not matched to a gene: 9. Germline V CDR1 and CDR2: MNHEY, SVGAGI. CDR3 loop: CASRTTGAPPEAFF. Here the CDR3 DNA reads TGTGCCAGCAGGACGACAGGGGCGCCGCCTGAAGCTTTCTTT.

The chain is built from TRBV19 and TRBJ2-3, with 7 bases fitting TRBD2. V shed 6 bases, J shed 2 bases, and the junction held 5 bases outside the gene matches. The CDR3 runs 14 residues. Germline V gene sequence: CDR1 LNHDA, CDR2 SQIVND (reference sequence). The CDR3 sequence is CASRTSGVTDTQYF. DNA for the CDR3: TGTGCCAGTAGGACCAGCGGGGTCACAGATACGCAGTATTTT.

This chain uses TRBV27 with TRBJ2-7; perhaps TRBD1 as D (5 bases). Trimming removed 3 bases at V and 4 bases at J, with 13 bases between. This CDR3 region has 14 residues. Germline V gene data show CDR1 as MNHEY and CDR2 as SMNVEV (reference sequence). The CDR3 DNA sequence: TGTGCCAGCAGTTTCCACCGACAGCCATACGAGCAGTACTTC. Translated: CASSFHRQPYEQYF.

The table lists this clone with a count of one. The chain links TRBV15 to TRBJ1-2; TRBD1 might be the D (5 bases). The V end lost 5 bases, the J end lost 0 bases, and 7 bases lay between the germline ends. Per the germline V gene, CDR1 is LNHNV and CDR2 is YYDKDF (reference sequence). The CDR3 length is 13 residues. The CDR3 region has the DNA TGTGCCACCAGCGGGGGGTCTAACTATGGCTACACCTTC. As protein: CATSGGSNYGYTF.

The chain has TRBV6-5 and TRBJ1-5; 10 bases agree with TRBD1. J was trimmed by 6 bases and V by 6 bases; bases with no gene match: 5. This CDR3 spans 14 amino acids. The germline V gene has CDR1 MNHEY and CDR2 SVGAGI. The CDR3 coding sequence is TGTGCCAGCAGCGGGACAGGGGAGGGTCAGCCCCAGCATTTT. Amino acids: CASSGTGEGQPQHF.

This rearrangement joins TRBV13 to TRBJ1-2; the match to TRBD1 covers 10 bases. The V segment lost 5 bases and the J segment 4 bases; nucleotides outside the gene matches: 4. Germline lookup yields CDR1 PRHDT and CDR2 FYEKMQ (reference sequence). The CDR3 totals 14 residues. CDR3 residues: CASSLRTGGYGYTF. The CDR3 DNA reads as TGTGCCAGCAGCCTTAGGACAGGGGGCTATGGCTACACCTTC.

The table lists this clone with a count of one. This chain connects TRBV12-3 or TRBV12-4 to TRBJ2-7, with D possibly being TRBD1 (5 bases). This CDR3 has 13 residues. Trimming left V 4 bases short and J 1 base short, with 8 bases between. CDR3 sequence reads: CASSSTASYEQYF. The CDR3 nucleotides are TGTGCCAGCAGTTCGACAGCTTCCTACGAGCAGTACTTC.

The V and J genes are TRBV7-3 and TRBJ2-7, with 8 bases identical to TRBD2. This CDR3 spans 17 amino acids. The V segment lost 5 bases and the J segment 5 bases; nucleotides outside the gene matches: 17. Germline lookup yields CDR1 SGHTA and CDR2 FQGTGA. The CDR3 coding sequence is TGTGCCAGCAGCAAACCCCCATGGGGCGGGAGGTTCCACGAGCAGTACTTC. It yields the protein CASSKPPWGGRFHEQYF.

The chain combines TRBV28 with TRBJ1-2; 11 nucleotides line up with TRBD1. With V trimmed by 2 bases and J by 6 bases, 5 bases remained unmatched. Germline lookup yields CDR1 MDHEN and CDR2 SYDVKM. This CDR3 is 15 amino acids long. CDR3 amino acids: CASSLRTGGANGYTF. CDR3 nucleotide sequence: TGTGCCAGCAGTTTAAGGACAGGGGGCGCTAATGGCTACACCTTC.